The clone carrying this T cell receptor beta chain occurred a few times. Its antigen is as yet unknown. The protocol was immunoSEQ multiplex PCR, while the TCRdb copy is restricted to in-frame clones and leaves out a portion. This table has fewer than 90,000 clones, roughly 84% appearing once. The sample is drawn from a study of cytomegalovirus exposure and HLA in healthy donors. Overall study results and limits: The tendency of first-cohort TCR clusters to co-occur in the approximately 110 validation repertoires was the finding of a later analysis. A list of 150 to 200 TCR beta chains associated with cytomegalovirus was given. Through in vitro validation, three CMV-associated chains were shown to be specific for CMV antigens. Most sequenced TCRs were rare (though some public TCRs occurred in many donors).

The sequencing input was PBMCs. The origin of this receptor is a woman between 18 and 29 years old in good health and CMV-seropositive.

CDR3 sequence: CAASGIGYYGYTF. CDR3 DNA sequence: TGTGCCGCCTCCGGGATTGGGTACTATGGCTACACCTTC. The genes are TRBV19 and TRBJ1-2; D is undetermined. The CDR3 contains 13 residues. Germline V gene data show CDR1 as LNHDA and CDR2 as SQIVND (reference sequence). Trimming left V 11 bases short and J 3 bases short, with 16 bases between.